This T cell receptor (beta chain) was obtained from a study of monozygotic twins with inflammatory bowel disease (dated by TCRdb to between 2018 and 2021). For the wider study: The complete study included about 28 monozygotic twin pairs: 19 IBD-discordant Danish pairs and nine German pairs, of which four were IBD-concordant and five were IBD-discordant. The search for disease-associated traits relied mainly on comparing, within discordant pairs, IBD patients with their genetically identical healthy co-twins. Each individual had, on average, about 151 000 unique TCRalpha sequences and 181 000 unique TCRbeta sequences available for analysis.

Study-level results and caveats: Compared with healthy twins, IBD patients had fewer clonotypes in common with other individuals, a difference most pronounced in patients showing signs of disease activity. Because patients received different immunosuppressive treatments, the repertoires may have picked up extra background noise and variability between individuals. The results gave no support for a single strong signal or clonotype linked to IBD. Repertoire similarity did not differ between concordant and discordant twins, which could be due to limited statistical power. Distinction between different T cell subtypes could not be achieved in the analysis. IBD patients had lower TCRbeta repertoire diversity, measured by the inverse Simpson index, than their healthy co-twins.

The CDR3 covers 13 residues, taking in both the cysteine and the phenylalanine. No DNA sequence is on record. Library generation was performed with 5' RACE. Each TCR library was prepared from about 3.5 ug of total RNA. For each sample, cDNA was synthesized in eight separate reactions using SMARTScribe reverse transcriptase. During cDNA synthesis, template switching was used to introduce unique molecular identifiers that contained a 6-nucleotide sample barcode. TCRalpha and TCRbeta cDNA was amplified in two nested PCRs of roughly 17 and 9 cycles, and bead purification was carried out after each PCR. Before amplification, the cDNA was both treated with uracil DNA-glycosylase and purified with the QIAquick PCR purification kit. The second PCR added Illumina TruSeq-compatible adapters along with sample-specific barcodes. TapeStation and Qubit were used to check library quality and concentration, and approximately 5.4 ng of each library was pooled. The pooled libraries were sequenced with 2 x 100 bp reads and custom sequencing primers on an Illumina HiSeq2500 single-index Rapid Run. The published analysis was carried out like this. PCR and sequencing errors were corrected by UMI-based consensus assembly using MiGEC version 1.2.6. V(D)J alignment, clonotype assembly and CDR3 extraction were performed with MiXCR version 2.1.1. Normalisation of gene usage, clonotype sharing and MAIT/NKT TCR abundance was achieved by analysing the top 1000, 10 000 and 20 000 clonotypes per sample. Diversity was computed as the inverse Simpson index with the vegan R package after downsampling to 27 000 UMIs. Paired Mann-Whitney U tests on discordant twin pairs were used, with Benjamini-Hochberg multiple-testing correction. TCRdb reprocessed the reads and assigns one entry to each CDR3 protein sequence, leaving out DNA. The V and J calls and clone size come from TCRdb's table, not from the authors' own analysis. This sample's clone table shows a few hundred thousand distinct CDR3 sequences. Approximately 2.4% of the sample belongs to the ten largest clones.

From each donor, a roughly 2.7 ml peripheral blood sample was collected into PAXgene tubes and stored at -80 degrees C. Total RNA was isolated from whole blood with the PAXgene blood miRNA kit on an automated QIAcube, without T cell sorting. Deep TCRalpha and TCRbeta repertoire profiling with unique molecular barcoding was performed on peripheral blood of monozygotic twin pairs concordant or discordant for inflammatory bowel disease. Smoking habits were recorded for all twin pairs, with individuals classified as current, former or never smokers. Points on this clonotype: The antigen it recognizes is unknown.

The sequenced material came from blood. The TCR was taken from a human donor with ulcerative colitis or Crohn's disease, or a healthy co-twin of an affected twin (not recorded which). The sequence links TRBV12-3 or TRBV12-4 to TRBJ1-2. The CDR3 has the sequence CASSFGDFYGYTF.